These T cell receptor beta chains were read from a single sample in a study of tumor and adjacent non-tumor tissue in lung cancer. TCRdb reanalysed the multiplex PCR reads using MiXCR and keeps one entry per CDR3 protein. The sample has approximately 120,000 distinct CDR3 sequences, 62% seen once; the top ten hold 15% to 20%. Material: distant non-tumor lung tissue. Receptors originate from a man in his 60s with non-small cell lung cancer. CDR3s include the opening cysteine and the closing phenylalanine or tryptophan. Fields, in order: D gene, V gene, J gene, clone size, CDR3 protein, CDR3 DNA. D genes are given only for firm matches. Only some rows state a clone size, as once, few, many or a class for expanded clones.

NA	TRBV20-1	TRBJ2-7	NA	CSATGGLVLSSYEQYF	TGCAGTGCTACCGGCGGGTTGGTGCTGAGCTCCTACGAGCAGTACTTC
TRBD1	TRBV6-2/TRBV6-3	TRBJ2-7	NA	CASSWDSSDEQCF	TGTGCCAGCAGTTGGGACAGCTCGGACGAACAGTGCTTC
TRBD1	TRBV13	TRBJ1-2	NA	CASSPRDRDRYGYIF	TGTGCCAGCAGCCCCCGGGACAGGGATCGATATGGCTACATCTTC
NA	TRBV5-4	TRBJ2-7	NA	CANSAAPSDYEQYF	TGTGCCAACAGTGCCGCTCCCTCGGACTACGAGCAGTACTTC
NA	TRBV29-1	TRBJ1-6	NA	CSFEGESSPLHF	TGCAGCTTTGAGGGCGAAAGCTCACCCCTCCACTTT
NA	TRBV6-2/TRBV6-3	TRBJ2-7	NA	CTRSYTTGCEQYF	TGTACCAGAAGTTACACGACGGGCTGCGAGCAGTACTTC
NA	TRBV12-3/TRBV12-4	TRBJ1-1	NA	CASSQMSGRLVFF	TGTGCCAGCAGTCAAATGTCCGGGCGCTTAGTTTTCTTT
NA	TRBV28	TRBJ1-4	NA	CASNEHTTNEKLFF	TGTGCCAGCAACGAACATACAACTAATGAAAAACTGTTTTTT
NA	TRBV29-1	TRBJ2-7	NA	CSVVGGDIGNEQYF	TGCAGCGTTGTGGGGGGAGATATTGGCAATGAGCAGTACTTC
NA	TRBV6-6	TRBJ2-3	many	CASSYSGLGTDTQYF	TGTGCCAGCAGTTACTCGGGGTTAGGCACAGATACGCAGTATTTT
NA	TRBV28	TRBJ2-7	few	CASNPPGVYEQYF	TGTGCCAGCAACCCCCCGGGAGTTTACGAGCAGTACTTC
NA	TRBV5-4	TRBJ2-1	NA	CANNLGDNEQFF	TGTGCCAACAACTTGGGAGACAATGAGCAGTTCTTC
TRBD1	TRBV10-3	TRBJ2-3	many	CAINGQGQDTQYF	TGTGCCATCAATGGACAGGGGCAAGATACGCAGTATTTT
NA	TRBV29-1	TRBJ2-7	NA	CNVETDTTGQYF	TGCAACGTTGAGACAGATACTACGGGGCAGTACTTC
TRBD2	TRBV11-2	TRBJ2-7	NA	CASTRTSGRPKRSYEQYF	TGTGCCAGCACCCGGACTAGCGGGAGACCCAAACGCTCCTACGAGCAATACTTC
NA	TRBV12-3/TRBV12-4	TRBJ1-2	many	CASSLGSEFRGYTF	TGTGCCAGCAGTTTGGGCAGCGAGTTTAGGGGCTACACCTTC
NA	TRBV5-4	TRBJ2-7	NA	CASSLGRGTTSSYEQYF	TGTGCCAGCAGCTTGGGGCGTGGGACAACCTCATCCTACGAGCAGTACTTC
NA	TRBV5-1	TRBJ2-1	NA	CASSFLEGVNIEQFF	TGCGCCAGCAGCTTTCTAGAGGGAGTCAACATTGAACAGTTCTTC
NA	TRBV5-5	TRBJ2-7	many	CASSRTRTASYEQYF	TGTGCCAGCAGCCGAACCAGGACGGCATCCTACGAGCAGTACTTC
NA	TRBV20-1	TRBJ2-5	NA	CSARLAMSPQETRYF	TGCAGTGCTAGACTAGCGATGTCCCCACAAGAGACCCGATACTTC
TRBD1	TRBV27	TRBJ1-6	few	CASSLTGVGNSPLHF	TGTGCCAGCAGTTTAACAGGGGTAGGTAATTCACCCCTCCACTTT
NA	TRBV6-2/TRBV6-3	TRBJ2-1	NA	CASSTPIISGDNEEFF	TGTGCCAGTAGCACCCCGATAATATCGGGGGACAATGAGGAGTTCTTC
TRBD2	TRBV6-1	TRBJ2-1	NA	CASRAREWRGISYNEQFF	TGTGCCAGCAGAGCCCGGGAGTGGCGGGGGATCTCCTACAATGAGCAGTTCTTC
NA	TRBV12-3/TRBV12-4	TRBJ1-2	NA	CASRLSGNYGYIF	TGTGCCAGCAGGCTGTCAGGCAATTATGGCTACATCTTC
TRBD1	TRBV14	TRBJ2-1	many	CASSSGGPGTGSSSYNEQFF	TGTGCCAGCAGCTCCGGAGGTCCCGGGACAGGCAGTAGCTCCTACAATGAGCAGTTCTTC
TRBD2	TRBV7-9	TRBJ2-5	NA	CASSIHIGRGEIQYF	TGTGCCAGCAGCATCCATATCGGGAGGGGGGAGATCCAGTACTTC
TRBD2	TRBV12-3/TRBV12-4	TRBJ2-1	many	CASSDEGTSGKYNGQFF	TGTGCCAGCAGTGACGAGGGGACTAGCGGAAAGTACAATGGGCAGTTCTTC
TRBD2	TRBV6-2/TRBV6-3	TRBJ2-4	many	CASSYGTSSVQYF	TGTGCCAGCAGTTACGGGACTAGCTCCGTTCAGTACTTC
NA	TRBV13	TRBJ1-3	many	CASSFNRGNTIYF	TGTGCCAGCAGCTTCAACAGGGGAAACACCATATATTTT